The 8 T cell receptor beta chains below all came from one sample that was sequenced in a study of blood T cell repertoires in COVID-19. Assay used: immunoSEQ multiplex PCR; TCRdb lists only in-frame clones, some missing. The table includes 250,000 to 300,000 clones, 88% detected once. Specimen: peripheral blood. The receptors here all came from a woman aged 25 to 39 with acute or convalescent COVID-19.

This chain connects TRBV5-4 to TRBJ2-5; TRBD1 matches at 9 bases. The length of the CDR3 is 15 residues. With 3 bases clipped from V and 5 bases from J, the junction kept 8 bases outside the gene matches. From germline, CDR1 is SGHNT and CDR2 YYREEE (reference sequence). The CDR3 spells CASSSGTGFEETQYF. Here the CDR3 DNA reads TGTGCCAGCAGCTCCGGGACAGGGTTCGAGGAGACCCAGTACTTC.

This chain connects TRBV5-1 to TRBJ2-7; D gene ambiguous. There are 14 residues in the CDR3. CDR1 SGHRS and CDR2 YFSETQ come from the germline V gene. With 2 bases removed from V and 2 bases from J, the gap between germline ends came to 11 bases. The CDR3 loop is CASSFEAEAYEQYF. In nucleotides, the CDR3 is TGCGCCAGCAGCTTTGAGGCAGAAGCCTACGAGCAGTACTTC. The full variable domain, with the rest looked up from reference TRBV5-1 and TRBJ2-7, is KAGVTQTPRYLIKTRGQQVTLSCSPISGHRSVSWYQQTPGQGLQFLFEYFSETQRNKGNFPGRFSGRQFSNSRSEMNVSTLELGDSALYLCASSFEAEAYEQYFGPGTRLTVT.

CDR3 region: CASTLRGWEGNEQFF. In nucleotides, the CDR3 is TGTGCCAGTACCCTCCGGGGGTGGGAGGGCAATGAGCAGTTCTTC. The J gene is TRBJ2-1, the V gene TRBV19; the match to TRBD2 covers 7 bases. Germline V gene data show CDR1 as LNHDA and CDR2 as SQIVND (reference sequence). CDR3 length: 15 residues. With V trimmed by 7 bases and J by 6 bases, 12 bases remained unmatched.

In this sample, this clone turned up once. This chain joins TRBV6-5 and TRBJ2-1; D is uncertain. The CDR3 contains 16 residues. Germline CDR1 and CDR2: MNHEY and SVGAGI. Between the trimmed V and J ends, which lost 2 bases and 2 bases, there was a span of 13 bases. The CDR3 DNA reads as TGTGCCAGCAGTTACCCGACTGGATTGGCCTACAATGAGCAGTTCTTC. The encoded protein is CASSYPTGLAYNEQFF.

This sequence joins TRBV7-8 and TRBJ2-3, with D perhaps matching TRBD1 (7 bases). The V gene lost 5 bases and the J gene lost 4 bases, with 13 bases spanning the gap. The CDR3 spans 14 residues. Germline CDR1 is SGHVS and CDR2 is FQNEAQ. As DNA, the CDR3 is TGTGCCAGCAGCCACCAGGGGGGATCAGATACGCAGTATTTT. Translated, it gives CASSHQGGSDTQYF.

The chain uses TRBV7-9 and TRBJ2-5; the match to TRBD2 covers 11 bases. The germline V gene has CDR1 SEHNR and CDR2 FQNEAQ (reference sequence). The CDR3 sequence is 18 residues long. V shed 2 bases, J shed 4 bases, and the junction held 12 bases outside the gene matches. The CDR3 protein is CASSLRGTSGTGGETQYF. For the CDR3, the DNA is TGTGCCAGCAGCTTAAGGGGGACTAGCGGAACGGGCGGAGAGACCCAGTACTTC.

On this clone: Other DNA sequences from this sample encode an identical CDR3 as well. V and J are TRBV6-1 and TRBJ2-1; 10 bases align to TRBD2. V dropped 2 bases and J dropped 2; count of bases not matched to a gene: 3. This CDR3 region has 16 residues. Germline CDR1 reads MNHNS; CDR2 reads SASEGT. CDR3 amino acids: CASSERLAGAYNEQFF. CDR3 in DNA: TGTGCCAGCAGTGAACGGCTAGCGGGAGCCTACAATGAGCAGTTCTTC.

The rearrangement links TRBV3-1 (or the pseudogene TRBV3-2) to TRBJ1-1, with D maybe TRBD1 (5 bases). CDR1 and CDR2 from the germline V gene are LGHDT and YNNKEL (reference sequence). V gave up 3 bases and J gave up 3 bases, with 11 bases separating them. This CDR3 comprises 14 residues. CDR3 in DNA: TGTGCCAGCAGCCATTTAGCCAGGGACACTGAAGCTTTCTTT. This gives the protein CASSHLARDTEAFF.